The TCR beta chain described here comes from a study of blood T cell repertoires in COVID-19. Background on the study: T cells, B-cell-depleted T cells, or PBMCs supplied cDNA or gDNA.

Some clones are missing from TCRdb's copy, which holds only in-frame ones; the method was immunoSEQ multiplex PCR. The data show about 270,000 clones, 85% to 90% seen once. This CDR3 region has 15 residues. CDR1 MNHEY and CDR2 SVGAGI come from the germline V gene. V was pared by 6 bases and J by 3 bases, with 6 bases of the junction left unmatched. Sequences were obtained from PBMCs or T cells enriched from blood (not recorded which). The clonotype originates from a man between 18 and 35 years old who had recovered from COVID-19. The chain couples TRBV6-5 to TRBJ1-5, with 9 bases aligning to TRBD1. Here the CDR3 reads CASRSGQGPNQPQHF. CDR3 coding DNA: TGTGCCAGCAGGTCGGGACAGGGCCCCAATCAGCCCCAGCATTTT.